The following is a TCR beta chain sequence with its context. The CDR3 has 15 amino acids. Germline values: CDR1 MNHEY, CDR2 SVGEGT. V trimming: 2 bases; J trimming: 3 bases; junction bases outside the gene matches: 6. This sample was taken from a study of control samples from healthy donors and cancer patients. Method: immunoSEQ multiplex PCR; TCRdb's copy keeps in-frame clones and lacks some. The sample has almost 85,000 clones, around 83% seen once. The specimen was PBMCs. The rearrangement joins TRBV6-2 or TRBV6-3 to TRBJ2-7, with TRBD1 matching over 8 bases. The TCR was taken from a man in his fifties or sixties with head and neck cancer. CDR3 coding DNA: TGTGCCAGCAGTTACGAGCAGGGGGCAGTCTACGAGCAGTACTTC. Protein sequence: CASSYEQGAVYEQYF.